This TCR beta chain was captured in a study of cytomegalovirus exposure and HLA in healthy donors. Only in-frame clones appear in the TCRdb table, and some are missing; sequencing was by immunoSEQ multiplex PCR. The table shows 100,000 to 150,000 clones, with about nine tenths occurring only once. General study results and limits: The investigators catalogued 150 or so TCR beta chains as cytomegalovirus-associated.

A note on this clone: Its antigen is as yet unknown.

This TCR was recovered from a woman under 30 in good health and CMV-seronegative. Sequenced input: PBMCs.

CDR3 amino acids: CASSRGWIINEQFF. CDR3 in DNA: TGTGCCAGCAGCCGGGGGTGGATCATCAATGAGCAGTTCTTC. The rearrangement links TRBV13 to TRBJ2-1; D possibly corresponds to TRBD2 (6 bases). V shed 5 bases and J shed 6 bases, with 14 bases lying between them. This CDR3 is 14 amino acids long. Germline CDR1 and CDR2: PRHDT and FYEKMQ (reference sequence).